The 2 T cell receptor beta chains below come from one sample, sequenced in a study of breast tumors, draining lymph nodes, adjacent tissues (TCRdb year 2016). The receptor library was made with multiplex PCR. The reads were generated on an Illumina HiSeq 2000. TCRdb's own reprocessing of the public reads used fastp at Q25 and MiXCR and kept productive beta chains. For every CDR3 protein sequence, its rows merge into one entry that carries the most common genes and DNA. The sample has approximately 17,000 distinct CDR3 sequences on record, about 45% of them singletons. The ten biggest clones cover roughly 15% of the sample. Sequencing input: tumor-adjacent breast tissue. These receptors all stem from a female donor with breast cancer. Some clones in this sample may be carry-over from other donors' samples.

This chain connects TRBV28 to TRBJ2-5; 16 nucleotides line up with TRBD2. The CDR3 extends over 19 amino acids. V gave up 6 bases and J gave up 0 bases; unmatched junction bases: 10. Germline-derived CDR1 and CDR2 are MDHEN and SYDVKM. The CDR3 is CASRPPGLAGGIDQETQYF. CDR3 bases: TGTGCCAGCAGACCCCCGGGACTAGCGGGAGGGATTGACCAAGAGACCCAGTACTTC.

This clonotype occurred many times. This may arise from a read error, as a much more abundant clone is one base away. The genes are TRBV20-1 and TRBJ1-2, with 8 bases that match TRBD1. Germline V CDR1 and CDR2: DFQATT, SNEGSKA (reference sequence). The CDR3 is 12 residues long. CDR3 nucleotides: TGCAGTGCCAGCCAGGGGGCTGATGGCTCCACCTTC. Translated: CSASQGADGSTF.